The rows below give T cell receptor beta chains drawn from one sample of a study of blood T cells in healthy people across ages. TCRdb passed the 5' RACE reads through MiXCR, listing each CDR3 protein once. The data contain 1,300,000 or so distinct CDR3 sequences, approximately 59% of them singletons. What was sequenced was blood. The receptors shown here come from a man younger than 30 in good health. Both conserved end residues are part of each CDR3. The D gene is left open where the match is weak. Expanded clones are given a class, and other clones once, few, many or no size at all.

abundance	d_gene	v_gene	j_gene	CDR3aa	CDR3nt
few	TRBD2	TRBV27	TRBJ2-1	CASSLSSGGPYNEQFF	TGTGCCAGCAGTTTATCATCGGGAGGGCCCTACAATGAGCAGTTCTTC
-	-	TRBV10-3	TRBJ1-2	CAIGQWAREANYGYTF	TGTGCCATCGGTCAATGGGCGAGAGAGGCTAACTATGGCTACACCTTC
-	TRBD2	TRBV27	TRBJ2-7	CASAGLAAYEQYF	TGTGCCAGTGCGGGGCTAGCGGCCTACGAGCAGTACTTC
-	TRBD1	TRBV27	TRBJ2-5	CASRQGSRETQYF	TGTGCCAGCAGACAGGGGTCCAGGGAGACCCAGTACTTC
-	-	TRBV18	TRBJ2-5	CASSPPEVQETQYF	TGTGCCAGCTCACCACCGGAGGTTCAAGAGACCCAGTACTTC
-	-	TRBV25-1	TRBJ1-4	CASRDRRNEKLFF	TGTGCCAGCAGGGACAGAAGGAATGAAAAACTGTTTTTT
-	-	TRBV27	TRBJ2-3	CASSFRGYTDTQYF	TGTGCCAGCAGCTTCCGGGGTTACACAGATACGCAGTATTTT
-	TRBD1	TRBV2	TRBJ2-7	CASSSIDRVHDEQYF	TGTGCCAGCAGTTCTATTGACAGGGTACACGACGAGCAGTACTTC
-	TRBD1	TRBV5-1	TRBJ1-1	CASSNRDRGRNTEAFF	TGCGCCAGCAGCAACCGGGACAGGGGTCGGAACACTGAAGCTTTCTTT
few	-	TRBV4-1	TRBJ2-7	CASSLYTGSRYEQYF	TGCGCCAGCAGTCTTTACACAGGGAGTCGGTACGAGCAGTACTTC
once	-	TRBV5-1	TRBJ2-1	CASSLGLLADNEQFF	TGCGCCAGCAGCTTGGGCCTACTAGCTGACAATGAGCAGTTCTTC
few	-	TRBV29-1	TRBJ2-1	CSVQDVEQFF	TGCAGCGTTCAGGACGTTGAGCAGTTCTTC
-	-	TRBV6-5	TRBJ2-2	CASSSRRELFF	TGTGCCAGCAGTTCCCGTAGGGAGCTGTTTTTT
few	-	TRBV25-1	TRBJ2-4	CASSESAGYIQYF	TGTGCCAGCAGTGAATCGGCCGGGTACATTCAGTACTTC
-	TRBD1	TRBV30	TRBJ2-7	CAWSSGTGRNEQYF	TGTGCCTGGAGTTCGGGGACAGGGAGGAACGAGCAGTACTTC
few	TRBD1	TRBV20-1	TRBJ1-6	CSASGQANSPLHF	TGCAGTGCTAGTGGACAGGCTAATTCACCCCTCCACTTT
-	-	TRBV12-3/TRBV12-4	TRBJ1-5	CASSFGQSQQPQHF	TGTGCCAGCAGTTTTGGACAGTCTCAACAGCCCCAGCATTTT
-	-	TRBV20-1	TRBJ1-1	CSARETRSAAKAFF	TGCAGTGCTAGAGAGACCCGGTCGGCAGCTAAAGCTTTCTTT
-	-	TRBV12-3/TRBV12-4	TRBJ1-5	CASSPQGSPNQPQHF	TGTGCCAGCAGTCCTCAGGGGTCACCAAATCAGCCCCAGCATTTT
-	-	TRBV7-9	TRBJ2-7	CASRGREGEQYF	TGTGCCAGCAGAGGCAGGGAAGGCGAGCAGTACTTC
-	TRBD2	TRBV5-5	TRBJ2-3	CASSRMGLAGVTDTQYF	TGTGCCAGCAGCCGAATGGGACTAGCGGGAGTCACAGATACGCAGTATTTT
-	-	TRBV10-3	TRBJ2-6	CATSEGDLSGANVLTF	TGTGCCACCAGTGAAGGGGACCTCTCTGGGGCCAACGTCCTGACTTTC
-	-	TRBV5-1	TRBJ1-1	CASSFSQTEAFF	TGCGCCAGCAGCTTCTCCCAAACTGAAGCTTTCTTT
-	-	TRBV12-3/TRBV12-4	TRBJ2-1	CASSLLEGGHYNEQFF	TGTGCCAGCAGTTTATTGGAGGGGGGCCACTACAATGAGCAGTTCTTC
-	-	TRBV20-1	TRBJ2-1	CSAPLQGIREAGGYNEQFF	TGCAGTGCTCCCCTACAGGGGATCCGGGAGGCGGGGGGCTACAATGAGCAGTTCTTC
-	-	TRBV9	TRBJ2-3	CASSVDEVGQDTDTQYF	TGTGCCAGCAGCGTAGATGAGGTCGGACAAGACACAGATACGCAGTATTTT
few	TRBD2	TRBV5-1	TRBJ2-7	CASSAVSSGSYEQYF	TGCGCCAGCAGCGCGGTGTCTAGCGGATCCTACGAGCAGTACTTC
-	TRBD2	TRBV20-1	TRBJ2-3	CSAELAALGTDTQYF	TGCAGTGCGGAACTAGCGGCCCTTGGCACAGATACGCAGTATTTT
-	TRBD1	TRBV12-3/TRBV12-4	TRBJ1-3	CASSSTGVGNTIYF	TGTGCCAGCAGTTCAACAGGGGTAGGAAACACCATATATTTT
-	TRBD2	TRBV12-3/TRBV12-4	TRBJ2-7	CASRPSGNDEQYF	TGTGCCAGCAGACCTAGCGGGAACGACGAGCAGTACTTC
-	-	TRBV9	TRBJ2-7	CASSVGIEVSYEQYF	TGTGCCAGCAGCGTAGGGATAGAGGTTTCCTACGAGCAGTACTTC
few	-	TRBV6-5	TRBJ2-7	CASSNGLDSYEQYF	TGTGCCAGCAGCAACGGACTCGATTCCTACGAGCAGTACTTC
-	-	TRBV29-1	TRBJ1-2	CSVYGGGYTF	TGCAGCGTGTATGGAGGTGGCTACACCTTC
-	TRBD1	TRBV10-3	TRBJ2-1	CAISEPDRAAFF	TGTGCCATCAGTGAGCCAGACAGGGCTGCGTTCTTC
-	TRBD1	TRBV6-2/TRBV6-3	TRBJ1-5	CASRGTGVGQPQHF	TGTGCCAGCAGAGGGACAGGGGTAGGTCAGCCCCAGCATTTT
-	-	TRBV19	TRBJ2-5	CASSSSSETQYF	TGTGCCAGTAGTTCTTCCTCGGAGACCCAGTACTTC
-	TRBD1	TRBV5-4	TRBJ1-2	CASSLAVGQINYGYTF	TGTGCCAGCAGCTTGGCCGTGGGACAGATTAACTATGGCTACACCTTC
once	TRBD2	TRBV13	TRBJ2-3	CASSFQREYDTQYF	TGTGCCAGCAGCTTCCAGCGGGAGTATGATACGCAGTATTTT
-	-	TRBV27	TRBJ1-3	CASSSRSGNTIYF	TGTGCCAGCAGTTCCCGGAGTGGAAACACCATATATTTT
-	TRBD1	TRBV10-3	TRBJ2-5	CAISEGQVETQYF	TGTGCCATCAGTGAGGGACAGGTTGAGACCCAGTACTTC
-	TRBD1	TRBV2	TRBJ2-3	CASRGQGIRTDTQYF	TGTGCCAGCAGGGGACAGGGGATAAGGACAGATACGCAGTATTTT
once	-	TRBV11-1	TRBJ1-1	CASSLWEGSDTEAFF	TGTGCCAGCAGCTTATGGGAGGGGTCGGACACTGAAGCTTTCTTT